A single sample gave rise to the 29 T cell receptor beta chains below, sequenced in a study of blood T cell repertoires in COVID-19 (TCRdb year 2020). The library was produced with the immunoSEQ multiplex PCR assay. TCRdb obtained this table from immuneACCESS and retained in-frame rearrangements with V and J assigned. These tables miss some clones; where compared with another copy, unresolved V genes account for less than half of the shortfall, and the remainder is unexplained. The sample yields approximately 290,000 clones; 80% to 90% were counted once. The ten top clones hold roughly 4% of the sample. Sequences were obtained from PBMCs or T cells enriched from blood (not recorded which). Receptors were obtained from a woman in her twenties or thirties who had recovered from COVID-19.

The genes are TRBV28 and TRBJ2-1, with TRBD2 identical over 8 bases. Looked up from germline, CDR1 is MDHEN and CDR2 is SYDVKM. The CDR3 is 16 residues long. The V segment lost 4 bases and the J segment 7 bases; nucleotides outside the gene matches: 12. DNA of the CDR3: TGTGCCAGCAGTTCCCCGAGCAGCGGGAGTGTTAATGAGCAGTTCTTC. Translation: CASSSPSSGSVNEQFF.

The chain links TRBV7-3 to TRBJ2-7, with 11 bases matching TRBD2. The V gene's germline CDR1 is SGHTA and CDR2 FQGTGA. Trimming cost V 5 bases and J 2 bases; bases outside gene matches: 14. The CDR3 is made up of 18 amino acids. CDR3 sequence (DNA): TGTGCCAGCAGCCCAGTCGGGCTACTAGCGGGAGATGCCTACGAGCAGTACTTC. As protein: CASSPVGLLAGDAYEQYF. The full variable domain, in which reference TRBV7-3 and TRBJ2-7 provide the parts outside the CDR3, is GAGVSQTPSNKVTEKGKYVELRCDPISGHTALYWYRQSLGQGPEFLIYFQGTGAADDSGLPNDRFFAVRPEGSVSTLKIQRTERGDSAVYLCASSPVGLLAGDAYEQYFGPGTRLTVT.

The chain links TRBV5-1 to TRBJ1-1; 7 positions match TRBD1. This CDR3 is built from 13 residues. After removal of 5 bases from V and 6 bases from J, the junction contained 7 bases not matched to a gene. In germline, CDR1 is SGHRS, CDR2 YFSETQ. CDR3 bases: TGCGCCAGCAGTGGAGGACAGGAGGCTGAAGCTTTCTTT. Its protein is CASSGGQEAEAFF.

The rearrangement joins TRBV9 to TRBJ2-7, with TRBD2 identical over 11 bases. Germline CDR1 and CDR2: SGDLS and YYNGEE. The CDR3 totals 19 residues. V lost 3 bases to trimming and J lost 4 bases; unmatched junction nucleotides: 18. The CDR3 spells CASSDRSGGAPGSLYEQYF. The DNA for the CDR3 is TGTGCCAGCAGCGACCGTAGCGGGGGGGCCCCCGGATCACTTTACGAGCAGTACTTC.

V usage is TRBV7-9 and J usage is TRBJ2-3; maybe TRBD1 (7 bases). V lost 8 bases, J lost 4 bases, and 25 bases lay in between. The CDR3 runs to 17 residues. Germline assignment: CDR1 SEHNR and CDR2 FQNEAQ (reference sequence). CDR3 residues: CASARGVGIRDADTQYF. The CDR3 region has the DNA TGTGCCAGCGCCAGGGGGGTCGGGATACGAGACGCAGATACGCAGTATTTT.

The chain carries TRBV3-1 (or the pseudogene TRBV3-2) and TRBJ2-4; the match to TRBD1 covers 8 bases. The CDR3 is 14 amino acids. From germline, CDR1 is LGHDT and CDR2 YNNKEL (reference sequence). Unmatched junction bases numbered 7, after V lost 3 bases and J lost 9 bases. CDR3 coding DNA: TGTGCCAGCAGCCACGGGACAGGATATCCCATTCAGTACTTC. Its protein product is CASSHGTGYPIQYF.

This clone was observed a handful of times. CDR3 in amino acids: CASSLPQGPNSPLHF. CDR3 nucleotide sequence: TGTGCCAGCAGTTTACCACAGGGGCCCAATTCACCCCTCCACTTT. The chain couples TRBV28 to TRBJ1-6; 7 bases line up with TRBD1. The J segment lost 7 bases and the V segment lost 2 bases, leaving 5 bases of the junction unmatched. CDR3 size: 15 residues. CDR1 and CDR2 from the germline V gene are MDHEN and SYDVKM.

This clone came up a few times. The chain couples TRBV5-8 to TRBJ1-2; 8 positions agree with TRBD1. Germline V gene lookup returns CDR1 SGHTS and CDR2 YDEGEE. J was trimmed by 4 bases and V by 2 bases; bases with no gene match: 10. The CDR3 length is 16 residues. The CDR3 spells CASSLWDHRGVYGYTF. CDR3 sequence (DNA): TGTGCCAGCAGCTTATGGGACCACAGGGGGGTCTATGGCTACACCTTC.

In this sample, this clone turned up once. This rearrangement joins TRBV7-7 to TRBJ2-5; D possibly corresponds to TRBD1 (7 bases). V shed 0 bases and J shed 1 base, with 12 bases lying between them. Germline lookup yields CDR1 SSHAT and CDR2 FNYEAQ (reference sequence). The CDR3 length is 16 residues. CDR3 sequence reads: CASSLAEGQTQETQYF. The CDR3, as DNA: TGTGCCAGCAGCTTAGCGGAGGGACAGACCCAAGAGACCCAGTACTTC.

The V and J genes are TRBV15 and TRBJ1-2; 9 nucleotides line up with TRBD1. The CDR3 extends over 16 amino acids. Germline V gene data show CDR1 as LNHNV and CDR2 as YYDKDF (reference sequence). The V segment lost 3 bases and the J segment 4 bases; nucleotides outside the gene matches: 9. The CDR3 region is CATSRTGGAAPYGYTF. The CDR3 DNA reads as TGTGCCACCAGCAGGACAGGGGGTGCGGCACCCTATGGCTACACCTTC.

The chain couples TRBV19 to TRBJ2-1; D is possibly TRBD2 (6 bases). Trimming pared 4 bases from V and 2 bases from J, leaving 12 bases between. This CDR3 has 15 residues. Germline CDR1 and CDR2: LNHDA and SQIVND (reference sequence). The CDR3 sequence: CASSTRLVTYNEQFF. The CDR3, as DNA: TGTGCCAGTAGTACCAGACTAGTTACCTACAATGAGCAGTTCTTC.

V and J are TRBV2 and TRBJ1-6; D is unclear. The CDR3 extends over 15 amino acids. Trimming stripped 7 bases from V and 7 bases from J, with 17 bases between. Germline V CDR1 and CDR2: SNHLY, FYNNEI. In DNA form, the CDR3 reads TGTGCCAGCAATAAAAATGGAGGAGGGAATTCACCCCTCCACTTT. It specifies CASNKNGGGNSPLHF.

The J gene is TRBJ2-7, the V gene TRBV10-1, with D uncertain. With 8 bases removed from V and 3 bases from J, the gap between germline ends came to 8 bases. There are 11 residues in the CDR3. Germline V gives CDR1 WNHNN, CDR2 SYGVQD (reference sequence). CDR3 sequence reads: CASGSNYEQYF. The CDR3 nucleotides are TGCGCCAGCGGTAGCAACTACGAGCAGTACTTC.

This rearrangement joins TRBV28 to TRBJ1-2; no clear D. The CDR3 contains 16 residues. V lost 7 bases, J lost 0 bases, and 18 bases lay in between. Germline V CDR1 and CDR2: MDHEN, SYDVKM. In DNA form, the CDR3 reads TGTGCCAGCACCCAGATAGGGAGATTAGCTAACTATGGCTACACCTTC. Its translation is CASTQIGRLANYGYTF.

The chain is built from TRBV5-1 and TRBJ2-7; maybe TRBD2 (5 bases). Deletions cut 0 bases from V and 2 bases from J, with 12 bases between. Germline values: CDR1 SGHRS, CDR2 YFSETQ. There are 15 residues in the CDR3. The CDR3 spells CASSLEMGRTYEQYF. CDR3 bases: TGCGCCAGCAGCTTGGAGATGGGGAGAACCTACGAGCAGTACTTC.

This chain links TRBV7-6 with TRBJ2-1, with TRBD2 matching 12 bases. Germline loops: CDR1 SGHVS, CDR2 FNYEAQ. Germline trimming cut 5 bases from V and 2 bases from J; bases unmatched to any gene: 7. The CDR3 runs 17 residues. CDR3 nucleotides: TGTGCCAGCAGCGCCCTAGCGGGGGGGCTCGCCTACAATGAGCAGTTCTTC. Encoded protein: CASSALAGGLAYNEQFF.

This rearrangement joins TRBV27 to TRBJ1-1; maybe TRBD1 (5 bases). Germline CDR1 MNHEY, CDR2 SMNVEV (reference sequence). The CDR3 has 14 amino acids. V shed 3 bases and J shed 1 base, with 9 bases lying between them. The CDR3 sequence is CASSFTGANTEAFF. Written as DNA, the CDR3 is TGTGCCAGCAGTTTTACAGGAGCGAACACTGAAGCTTTCTTT.

The CDR3 nucleotides read TGTGCCAGCAGCCCGGTCGTACTGAACACCGGGGAGCTGTTTTTT. Its protein product is CASSPVVLNTGELFF. V is TRBV3-1 (or the pseudogene TRBV3-2) and J is TRBJ2-2; D uncertain. The CDR3 contains 15 residues. From germline, CDR1 is LGHDT and CDR2 YNNKEL (reference sequence). Trimming cost V 4 bases and J 1 base, with 10 bases left between them.

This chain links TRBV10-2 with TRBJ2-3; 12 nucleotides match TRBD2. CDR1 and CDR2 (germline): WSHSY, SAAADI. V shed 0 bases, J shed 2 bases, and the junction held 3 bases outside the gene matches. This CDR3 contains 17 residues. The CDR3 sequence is CASSESGLAGTTDTQYF. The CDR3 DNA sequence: TGCGCCAGCAGTGAGTCTGGACTAGCGGGAACCACAGATACGCAGTATTTT.

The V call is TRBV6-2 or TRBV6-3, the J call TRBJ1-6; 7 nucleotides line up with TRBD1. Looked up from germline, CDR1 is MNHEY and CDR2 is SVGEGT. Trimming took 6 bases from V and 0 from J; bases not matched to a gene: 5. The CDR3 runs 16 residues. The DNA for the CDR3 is TGTGCCAGCAGCTCCAGGGGGAGCTCCTATAATTCACCCCTCCACTTT. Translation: CASSSRGSSYNSPLHF.

The CDR3: CASSLIGGNTEAFF. The CDR3 bases are TGTGCCAGCAGCCTGATAGGAGGAAACACTGAAGCTTTCTTT. The chain carries TRBV2 and TRBJ1-1; the D is unclear. This CDR3 spans 14 amino acids. CDR1 is SNHLY, CDR2 FYNNEI, per germline. The V end was cut by 6 bases, the J end by 2 bases, with 13 bases between.

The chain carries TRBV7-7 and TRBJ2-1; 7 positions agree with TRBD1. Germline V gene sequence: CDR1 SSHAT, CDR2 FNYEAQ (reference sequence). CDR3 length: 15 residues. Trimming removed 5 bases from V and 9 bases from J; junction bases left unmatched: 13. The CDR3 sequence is CASSPDRSRGGEQFF. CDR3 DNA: TGTGCCAGCAGCCCGGACAGGAGCAGGGGCGGTGAGCAGTTCTTC.

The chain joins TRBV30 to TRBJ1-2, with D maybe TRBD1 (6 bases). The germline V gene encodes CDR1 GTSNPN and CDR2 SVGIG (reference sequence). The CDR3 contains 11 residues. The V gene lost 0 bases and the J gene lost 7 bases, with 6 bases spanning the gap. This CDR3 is CAWSVQGGYTF. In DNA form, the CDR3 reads TGTGCCTGGAGTGTACAGGGTGGCTACACCTTC.

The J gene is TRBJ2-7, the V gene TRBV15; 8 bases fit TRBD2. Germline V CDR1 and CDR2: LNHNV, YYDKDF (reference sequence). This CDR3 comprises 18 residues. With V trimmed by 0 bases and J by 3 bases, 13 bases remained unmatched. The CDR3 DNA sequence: TGTGCCACCAGCAGAGATACTCCTAGCGGGTATACCTTCTACGAGCAGTACTTC. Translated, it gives CATSRDTPSGYTFYEQYF. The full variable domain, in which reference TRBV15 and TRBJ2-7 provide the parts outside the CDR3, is DAMVIQNPRYQVTQFGKPVTLSCSQTLNHNVMYWYQQKSSQAPKLLFHYYDKDFNNEADTPDNFQSRRPNTSFCFLDIRSPGLGDTAMYLCATSRDTPSGYTFYEQYFGPGTRLTVT.

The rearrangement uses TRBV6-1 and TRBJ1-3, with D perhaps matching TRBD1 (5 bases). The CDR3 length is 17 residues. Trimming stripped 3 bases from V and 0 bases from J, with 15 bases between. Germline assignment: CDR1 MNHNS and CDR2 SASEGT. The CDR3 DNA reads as TGTGCCAGCAGTGACGTTGTGGGTAGGGGCTCTGGAAACACCATATATTTT. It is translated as CASSDVVGRGSGNTIYF.

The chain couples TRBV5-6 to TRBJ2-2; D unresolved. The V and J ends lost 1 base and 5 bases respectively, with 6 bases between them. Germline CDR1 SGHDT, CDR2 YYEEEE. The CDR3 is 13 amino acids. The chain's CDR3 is CASSLPRTGELFF. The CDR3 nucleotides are TGTGCCAGCAGCTTGCCCAGAACCGGGGAGCTGTTTTTT.

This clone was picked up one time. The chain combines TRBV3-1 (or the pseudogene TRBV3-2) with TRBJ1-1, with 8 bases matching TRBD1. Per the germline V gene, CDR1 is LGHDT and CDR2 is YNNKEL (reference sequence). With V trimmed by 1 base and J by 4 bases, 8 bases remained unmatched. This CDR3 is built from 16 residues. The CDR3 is CASSQGGTGWGTEAFF. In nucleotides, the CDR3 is TGTGCCAGCAGCCAAGGGGGGACAGGATGGGGCACTGAAGCTTTCTTT.

DNA of the CDR3: TGTGCCAGCAGCGCCCGACTTGGGACTGAAGCTTTCTTT. Protein product: CASSARLGTEAFF. The chain has TRBV9 and TRBJ1-1; D uncertain. The CDR3 loop spans 13 amino acids. Germline assignment: CDR1 SGDLS and CDR2 YYNGEE. V shed 3 bases and J shed 5 bases, with 11 bases lying between them.

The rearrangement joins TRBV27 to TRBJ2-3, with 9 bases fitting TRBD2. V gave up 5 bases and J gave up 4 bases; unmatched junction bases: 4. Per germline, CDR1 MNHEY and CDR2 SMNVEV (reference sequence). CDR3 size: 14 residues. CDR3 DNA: TGTGCCAGCAGTAGGCGGGAGGGGGCAGATACGCAGTATTTT. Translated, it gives CASSRREGADTQYF.